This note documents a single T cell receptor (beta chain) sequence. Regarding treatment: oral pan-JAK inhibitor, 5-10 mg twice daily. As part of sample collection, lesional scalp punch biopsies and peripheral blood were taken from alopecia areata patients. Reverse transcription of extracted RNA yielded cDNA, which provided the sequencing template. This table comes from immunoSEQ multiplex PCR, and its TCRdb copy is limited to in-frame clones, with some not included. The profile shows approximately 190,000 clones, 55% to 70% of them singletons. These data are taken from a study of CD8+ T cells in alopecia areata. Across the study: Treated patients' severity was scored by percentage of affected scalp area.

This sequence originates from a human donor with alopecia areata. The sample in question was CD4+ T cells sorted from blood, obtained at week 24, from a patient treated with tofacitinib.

The CDR3 DNA follows: TGCGCCAGCAGCCTAATGCGGGAAGCTAACTATGGCTACACCTTC. Encoded protein: CASSLMREANYGYTF. J is TRBJ1-2 and V is TRBV4-3; D remains unclear. Trimming removed 4 bases from V and 0 bases from J, with 12 bases in between. Germline loops: CDR1 LGHNA, CDR2 YSLEER. The CDR3 contains 15 residues.